A single T cell receptor (beta chain) is shown here with its context. Antigen specificity is unknown. This sample is drawn from a study of graft-versus-host responses after intestinal transplantation. Study background: Multivisceral, liver-intestinal, or isolated intestinal grafts went to recipients. Each recipient received anti-thymocyte globulin induction, then tacrolimus and steroids for around three years. Overall study results and limits: An association linked early post-transplant HvG declines with peak circulating GvH clone levels.

TCRdb's copy holds only in-frame clones and misses some; the assay was immunoSEQ multiplex PCR. The table lists under 45,000 clones, roughly 95% of them singletons. This sequence originates from a human donor who was the organ donor for an intestinal transplant. Sequences were derived from unstimulated CD4+ T cells sorted from spleen or lymph node cells, sampled before transplant.

The CDR3: CSVERRMNTEAFF. The CDR3, as DNA: TGCAGCGTTGAGAGACGGATGAACACTGAAGCTTTCTTT. The chain employs TRBV29-1 and TRBJ1-1, with D hard to call. The CDR3 length is 13 residues. V shed 3 bases and J shed 0 bases, with 8 bases lying between them. Per germline, CDR1 SQVTM and CDR2 ANQGSEA. Full variable domain (outside the CDR3, taken from reference TRBV29-1 and TRBJ1-1): SAVISQKPSRDICQRGTSLTIQCQVDSQVTMMFWYRQQPGQSLTLIATANQGSEATYESGFVIDKFPISRPNLTFSTLTVSNMSPEDSSIYLCSVERRMNTEAFFGQGTRLTVV.